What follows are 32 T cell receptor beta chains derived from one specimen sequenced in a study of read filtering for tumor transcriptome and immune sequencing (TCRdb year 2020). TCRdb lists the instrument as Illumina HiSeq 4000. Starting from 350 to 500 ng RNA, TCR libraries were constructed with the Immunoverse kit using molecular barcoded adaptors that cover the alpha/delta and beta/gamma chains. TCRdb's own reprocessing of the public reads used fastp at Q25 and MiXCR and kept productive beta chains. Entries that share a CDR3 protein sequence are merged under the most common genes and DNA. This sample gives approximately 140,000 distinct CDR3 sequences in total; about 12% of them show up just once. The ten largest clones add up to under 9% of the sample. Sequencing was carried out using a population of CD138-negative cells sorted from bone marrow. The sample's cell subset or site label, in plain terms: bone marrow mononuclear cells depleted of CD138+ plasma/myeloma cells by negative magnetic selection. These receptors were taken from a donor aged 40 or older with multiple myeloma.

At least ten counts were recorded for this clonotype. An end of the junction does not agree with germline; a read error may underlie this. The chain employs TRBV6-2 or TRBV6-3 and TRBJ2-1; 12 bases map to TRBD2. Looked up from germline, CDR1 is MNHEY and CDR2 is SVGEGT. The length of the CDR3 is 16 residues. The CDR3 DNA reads TGTGTCAGCAGACAGTCTAGCGGGAGGGCCCACAATGAGCAGTTCTTC. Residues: CVSRQSSGRAHNEQFF.

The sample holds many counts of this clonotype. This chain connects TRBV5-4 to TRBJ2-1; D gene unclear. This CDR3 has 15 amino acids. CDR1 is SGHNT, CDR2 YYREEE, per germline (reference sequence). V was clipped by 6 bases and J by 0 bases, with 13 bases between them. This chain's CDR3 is CASTPDLSSYNEQFF. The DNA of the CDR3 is TGTGCCAGCACCCCTGACTTGAGCTCCTACAATGAGCAGTTCTTC.

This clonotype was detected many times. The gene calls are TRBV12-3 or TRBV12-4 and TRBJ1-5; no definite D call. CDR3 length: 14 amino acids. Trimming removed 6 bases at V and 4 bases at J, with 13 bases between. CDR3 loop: CASRPSGVNQPQHF. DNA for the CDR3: TGTGCCAGCAGGCCCTCCGGGGTTAATCAGCCCCAGCATTTT.

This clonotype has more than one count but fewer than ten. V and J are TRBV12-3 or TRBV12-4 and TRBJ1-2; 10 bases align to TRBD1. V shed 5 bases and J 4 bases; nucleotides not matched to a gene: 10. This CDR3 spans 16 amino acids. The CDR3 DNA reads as TGTGCCAGCAGTAAAACCGGGACAGGGGTATTCTATGGCTACACCTTC. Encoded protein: CASSKTGTGVFYGYTF.

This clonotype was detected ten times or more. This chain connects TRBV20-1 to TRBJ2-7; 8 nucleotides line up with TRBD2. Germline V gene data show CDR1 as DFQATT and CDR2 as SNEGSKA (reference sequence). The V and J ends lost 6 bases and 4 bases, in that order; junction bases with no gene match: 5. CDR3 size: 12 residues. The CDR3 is CSAEGTRYEQYF. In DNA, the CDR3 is TGCAGTGCCGAGGGGACTAGATACGAGCAGTACTTC.

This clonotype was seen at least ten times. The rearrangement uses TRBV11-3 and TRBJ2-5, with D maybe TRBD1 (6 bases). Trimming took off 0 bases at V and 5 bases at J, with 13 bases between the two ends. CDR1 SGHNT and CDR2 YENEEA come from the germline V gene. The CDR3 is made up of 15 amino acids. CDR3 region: CASSLEGRGLETQYF. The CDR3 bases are TGTGCCAGCAGCTTAGAAGGCAGGGGCCTCGAGACCCAGTACTTC.

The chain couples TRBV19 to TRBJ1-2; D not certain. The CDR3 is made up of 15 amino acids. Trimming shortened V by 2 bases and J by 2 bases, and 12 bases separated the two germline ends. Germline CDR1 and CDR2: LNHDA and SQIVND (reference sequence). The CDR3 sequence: CASSIWDTTNYGYTF. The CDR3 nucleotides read TGTGCCAGTAGTATATGGGATACAACGAACTATGGCTACACCTTC. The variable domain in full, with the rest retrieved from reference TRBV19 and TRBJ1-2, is DGGITQSPKYLFRKEGQNVTLSCEQNLNHDAMYWYRQDPGQGLRLIYYSQIVNDFQKGDIAEGYSVSREKKESFPLTVTSAQKNPTAFYLCASSIWDTTNYGYTFGSGTRLTVV.

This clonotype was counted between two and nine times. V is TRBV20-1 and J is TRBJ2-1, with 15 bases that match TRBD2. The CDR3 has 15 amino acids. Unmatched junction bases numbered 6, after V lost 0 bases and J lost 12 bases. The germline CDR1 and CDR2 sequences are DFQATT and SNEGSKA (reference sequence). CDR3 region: CSARESGLAGGGQFF. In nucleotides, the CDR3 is TGCAGTGCTAGAGAGTCGGGACTAGCGGGAGGAGGGCAGTTCTTC.

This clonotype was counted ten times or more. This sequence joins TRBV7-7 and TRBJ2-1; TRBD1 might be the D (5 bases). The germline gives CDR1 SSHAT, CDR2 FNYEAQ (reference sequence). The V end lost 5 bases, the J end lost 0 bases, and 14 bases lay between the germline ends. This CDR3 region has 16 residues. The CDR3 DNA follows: TGTGCCAGCAGCCCTGGGGCCCCGAGCTCCTACAATGAGCAGTTCTTC. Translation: CASSPGAPSSYNEQFF.

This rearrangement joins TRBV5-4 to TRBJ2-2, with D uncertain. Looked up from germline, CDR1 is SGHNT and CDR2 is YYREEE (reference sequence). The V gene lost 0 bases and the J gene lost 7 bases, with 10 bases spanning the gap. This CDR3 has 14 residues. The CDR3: CASSLGVEYGELFF. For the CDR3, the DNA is TGTGCCAGCAGCTTGGGGGTTGAGTACGGGGAGCTGTTTTTT.

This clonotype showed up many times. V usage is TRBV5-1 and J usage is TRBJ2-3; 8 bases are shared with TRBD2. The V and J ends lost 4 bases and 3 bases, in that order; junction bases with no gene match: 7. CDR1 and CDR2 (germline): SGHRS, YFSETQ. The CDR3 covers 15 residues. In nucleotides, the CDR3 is TGCGCCAGCAGCCTCGGGACTAGGGGGACAGATACGCAGTATTTT. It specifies CASSLGTRGTDTQYF.

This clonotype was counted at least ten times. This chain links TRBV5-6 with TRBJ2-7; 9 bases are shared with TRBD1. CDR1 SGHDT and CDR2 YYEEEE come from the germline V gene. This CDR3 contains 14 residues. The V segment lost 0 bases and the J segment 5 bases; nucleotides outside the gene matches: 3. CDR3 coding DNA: TGTGCCAGCAGCTTGGCGGGACAGGGTCACGAGCAGTACTTC. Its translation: CASSLAGQGHEQYF.

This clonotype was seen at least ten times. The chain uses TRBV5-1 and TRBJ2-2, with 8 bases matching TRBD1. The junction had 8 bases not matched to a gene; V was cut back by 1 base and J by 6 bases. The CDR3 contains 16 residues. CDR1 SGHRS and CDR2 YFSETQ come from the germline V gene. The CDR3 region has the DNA TGCGCCAGCAGCTTGAGGGGGACAGGCTGGGCCGGGGAGCTGTTTTTT. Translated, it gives CASSLRGTGWAGELFF.

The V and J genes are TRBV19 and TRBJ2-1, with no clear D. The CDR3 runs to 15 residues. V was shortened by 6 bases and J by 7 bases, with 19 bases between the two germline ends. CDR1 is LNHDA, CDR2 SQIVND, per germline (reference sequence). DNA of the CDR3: TGTGCCAGTAGCCTTCGGAGCTCGACGTGGAATGAGCAGTTCTTC. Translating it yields CASSLRSSTWNEQFF.

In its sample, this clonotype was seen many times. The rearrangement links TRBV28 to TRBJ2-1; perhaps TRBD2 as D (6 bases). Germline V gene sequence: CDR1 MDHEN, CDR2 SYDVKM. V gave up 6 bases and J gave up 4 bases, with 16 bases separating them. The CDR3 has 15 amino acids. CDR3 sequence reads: CASSTRDLVYNEQFF. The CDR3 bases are TGTGCCAGCAGCACGCGGGACTTAGTATACAATGAGCAGTTCTTC. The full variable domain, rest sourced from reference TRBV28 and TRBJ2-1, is DVKVTQSSRYLVKRTGEKVFLECVQDMDHENMFWYRQDPGLGLRLIYFSYDVKMKEKGDIPEGYSVSREKKERFSLILESASTNQTSMYLCASSTRDLVYNEQFFGPGTRLTVL.

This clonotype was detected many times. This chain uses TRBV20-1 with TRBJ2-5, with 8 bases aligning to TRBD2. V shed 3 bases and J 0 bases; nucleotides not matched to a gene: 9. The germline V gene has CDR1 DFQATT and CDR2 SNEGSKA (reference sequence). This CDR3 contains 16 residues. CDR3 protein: CSARLFSGTNQETQYF. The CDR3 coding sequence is TGCAGTGCTAGGCTATTTAGCGGGACCAACCAAGAGACCCAGTACTTC.

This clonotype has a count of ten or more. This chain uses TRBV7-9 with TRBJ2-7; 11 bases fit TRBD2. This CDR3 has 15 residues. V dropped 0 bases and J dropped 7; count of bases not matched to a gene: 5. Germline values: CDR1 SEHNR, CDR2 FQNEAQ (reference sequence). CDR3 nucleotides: TGTGCCAGCAGCTTAGCAACGGGACTAGCGGAAGAGCAGTACTTC. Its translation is CASSLATGLAEEQYF. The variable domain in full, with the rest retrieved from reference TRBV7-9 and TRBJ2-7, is DTGVSQNPRHKITKRGQNVTFRCDPISEHNRLYWYRQTLGQGPEFLTYFQNEAQLEKSRLLSDRFSAERPKGSFSTLEIQRTEQGDSAMYLCASSLATGLAEEQYFGPGTRLTVT.

The CDR3: CASSQSPPREGYSNQPQHF. DNA of the CDR3: TGCGCCAGCAGTCAAAGCCCCCCGAGGGAGGGGTATAGCAATCAGCCCCAGCATTTT. This sequence joins TRBV23-1 and TRBJ1-5; perhaps TRBD1 as D (5 bases). TRBV23-1 qualifies as an ORF whose function is uncertain. Trimming took 2 bases from V and 0 from J, leaving 20 bases between them. The CDR3 covers 19 residues.

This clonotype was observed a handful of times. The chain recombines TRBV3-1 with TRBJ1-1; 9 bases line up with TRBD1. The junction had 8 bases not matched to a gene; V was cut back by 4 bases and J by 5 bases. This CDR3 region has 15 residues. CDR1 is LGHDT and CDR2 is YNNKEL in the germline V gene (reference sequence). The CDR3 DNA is TGTGCCAGCAGCCGTAACAGGGGGCGCGAAACTGAAGCTTTCTTT. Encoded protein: CASSRNRGRETEAFF.

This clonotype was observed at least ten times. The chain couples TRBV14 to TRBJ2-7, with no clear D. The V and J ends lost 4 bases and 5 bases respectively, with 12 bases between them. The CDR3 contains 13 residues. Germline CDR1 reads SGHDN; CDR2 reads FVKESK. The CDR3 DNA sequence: TGTGCCAGCAGCCCCCTCCGCCGGGACGAGCAGTACTTC. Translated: CASSPLRRDEQYF.

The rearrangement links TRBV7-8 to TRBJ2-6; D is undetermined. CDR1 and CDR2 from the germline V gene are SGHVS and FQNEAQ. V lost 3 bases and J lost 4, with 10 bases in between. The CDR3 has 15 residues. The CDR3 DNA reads TGTGCCAGCAGCTTCGGCTCGGCAGGGGCCAACGTCCTGACTTTC. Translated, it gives CASSFGSAGANVLTF.

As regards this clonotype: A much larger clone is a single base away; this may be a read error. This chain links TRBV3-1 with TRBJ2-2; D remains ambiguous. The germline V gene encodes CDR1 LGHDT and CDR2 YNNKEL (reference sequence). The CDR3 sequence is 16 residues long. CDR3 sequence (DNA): TGTGCCGGCAGCCCTGCCTCAGCAGGGAACACCGGGGAGCTGTTTTTT. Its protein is CAGSPASAGNTGELFF.

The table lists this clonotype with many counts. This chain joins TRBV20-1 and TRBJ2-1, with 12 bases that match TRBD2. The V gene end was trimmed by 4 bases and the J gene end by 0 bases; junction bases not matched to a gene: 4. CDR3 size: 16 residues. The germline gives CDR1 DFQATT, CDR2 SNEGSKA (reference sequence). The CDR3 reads CSAIGLAGSSYNEQFF. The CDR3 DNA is TGCAGTGCTATTGGACTAGCGGGGAGCTCCTACAATGAGCAGTTCTTC.

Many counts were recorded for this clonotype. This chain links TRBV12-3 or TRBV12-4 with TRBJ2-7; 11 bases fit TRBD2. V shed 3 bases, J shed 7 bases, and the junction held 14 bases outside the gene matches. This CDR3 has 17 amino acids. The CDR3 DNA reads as TGTGCCAGCAGTTTCGGACTAGCGGGTACCCTCCCAGGGGAGCAGTACTTC. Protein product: CASSFGLAGTLPGEQYF.

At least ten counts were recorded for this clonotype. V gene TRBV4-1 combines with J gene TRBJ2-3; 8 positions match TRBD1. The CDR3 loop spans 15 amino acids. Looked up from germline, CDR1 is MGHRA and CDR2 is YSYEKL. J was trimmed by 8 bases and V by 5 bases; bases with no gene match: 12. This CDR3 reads CASSGGQGGGTTQYF. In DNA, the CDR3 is TGCGCCAGCAGCGGAGGACAGGGAGGAGGTACTACGCAGTATTTT.

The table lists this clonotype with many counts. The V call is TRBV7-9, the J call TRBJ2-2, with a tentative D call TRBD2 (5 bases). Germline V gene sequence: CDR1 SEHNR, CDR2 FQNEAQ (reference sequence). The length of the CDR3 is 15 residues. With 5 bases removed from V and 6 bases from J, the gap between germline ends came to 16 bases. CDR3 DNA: TGTGCCAGCAGCCCAAGGACTCATCTTTCCGGGGAGCTGTTTTTT. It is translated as CASSPRTHLSGELFF.

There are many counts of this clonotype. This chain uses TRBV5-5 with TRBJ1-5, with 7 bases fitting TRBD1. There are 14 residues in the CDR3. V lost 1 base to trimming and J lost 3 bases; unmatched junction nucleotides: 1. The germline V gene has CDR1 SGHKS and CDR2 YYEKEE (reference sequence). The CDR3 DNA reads TGTGCCAGCAGCTTGACAGGGGACAATCAGCCCCAGCATTTT. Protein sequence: CASSLTGDNQPQHF.

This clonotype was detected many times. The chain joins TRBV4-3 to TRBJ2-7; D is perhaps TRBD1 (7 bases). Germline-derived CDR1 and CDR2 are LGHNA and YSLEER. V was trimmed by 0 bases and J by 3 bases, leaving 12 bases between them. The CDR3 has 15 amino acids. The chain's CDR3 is CASSQESGGIYEQYF. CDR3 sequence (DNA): TGCGCCAGCAGCCAAGAATCAGGGGGGATCTACGAGCAGTACTTC.

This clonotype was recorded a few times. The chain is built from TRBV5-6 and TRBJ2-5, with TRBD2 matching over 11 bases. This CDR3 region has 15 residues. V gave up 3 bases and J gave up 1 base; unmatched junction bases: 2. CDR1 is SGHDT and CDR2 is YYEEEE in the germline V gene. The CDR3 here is CASSYGLAGQETQYF. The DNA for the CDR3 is TGTGCCAGCAGCTACGGACTAGCGGGCCAAGAGACCCAGTACTTC.

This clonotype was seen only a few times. CDR3 amino acids: CATQGRESEETQYF. For the CDR3, the DNA is TGTGCCACACAGGGCCGGGAGAGCGAAGAGACCCAGTACTTC. The rearrangement joins TRBV10-3 to TRBJ2-5; perhaps D is TRBD1 or TRBD2 (6 bases each). The CDR3 contains 14 residues. The V gene's germline CDR1 is ENHRY and CDR2 SYGVKD. The V gene lost 10 bases and the J gene lost 3 bases, with 18 bases spanning the gap.

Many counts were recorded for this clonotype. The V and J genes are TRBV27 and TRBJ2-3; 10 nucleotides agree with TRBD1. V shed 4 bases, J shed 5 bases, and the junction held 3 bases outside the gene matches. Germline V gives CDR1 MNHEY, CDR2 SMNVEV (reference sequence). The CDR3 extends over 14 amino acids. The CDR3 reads CASSWRDRGDTQYF. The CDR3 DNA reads TGTGCCAGCAGTTGGCGGGACAGGGGAGATACGCAGTATTTT.

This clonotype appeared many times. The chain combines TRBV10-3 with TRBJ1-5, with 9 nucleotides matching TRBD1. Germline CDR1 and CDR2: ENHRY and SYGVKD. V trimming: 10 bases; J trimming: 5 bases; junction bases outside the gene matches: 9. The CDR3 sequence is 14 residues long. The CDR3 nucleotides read TGTGCCACACGGGACAGGGAATTCGATCAGCCCCAGCATTTT. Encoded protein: CATRDREFDQPQHF.